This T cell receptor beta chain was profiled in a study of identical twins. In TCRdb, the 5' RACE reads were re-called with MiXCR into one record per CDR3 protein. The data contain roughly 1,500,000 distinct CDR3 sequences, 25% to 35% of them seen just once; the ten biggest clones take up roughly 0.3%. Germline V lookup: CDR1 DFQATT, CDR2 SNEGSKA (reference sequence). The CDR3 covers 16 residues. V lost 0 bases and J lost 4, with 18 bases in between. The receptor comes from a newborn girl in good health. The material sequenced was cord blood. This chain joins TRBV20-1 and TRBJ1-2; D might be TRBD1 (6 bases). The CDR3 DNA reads TGCAGTGCTAGAGATATCCCCCAGGGAGGGGGCTATGGCTACACCTTC. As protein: CSARDIPQGGGYGYTF.